This entry is about one TCR beta chain. What it recognizes is unknown. V was shortened by 1 base and J by 2 bases, with 14 bases between the two germline ends. The CDR3 runs 16 residues. Per germline, CDR1 SGHTA and CDR2 FQGNSA. Total RNA extracted from each sample amounted to at least 5 micrograms. This sample was included in a study of blood T cells in healthy people across ages. Primers used in a second PCR of about 7 to 11 cycles were a sample-barcoded 5' primer and a J-beta primer mix. TCRdb re-analysed the 5' RACE reads in MiXCR, keeping a single row per CDR3 protein. In the table there are around 990,000 distinct CDR3 sequences, 20% to 25% of which are singletons. Overall study findings and caveats: Among T cells, TCR beta diversity per million cells dropped roughly linearly as age rose.

These data also featured in a second study, about T cells of mothers and their children. That work adds: T cell clones that were persistent and microchimeric went undetected.

This chain uses TRBV7-2 with TRBJ2-5; maybe TRBD1 (5 bases). The material sequenced was blood. This sequence originates from a girl aged 2 to 9 in good health. Here the CDR3 reads CASSLGQGGLQETQYF. DNA of the CDR3: TGTGCCAGCAGCTTAGGGCAGGGTGGTTTACAAGAGACCCAGTACTTC.